One and the same sample provided the 9 T cell receptor beta chains below, sequenced in a study of T cell responses to AZD1222 COVID-19 vaccine. Profiled with immunoSEQ multiplex PCR; TCRdb holds only in-frame clones, not every one. In the table there are some 120,000 clones, more than 85% of which are singletons. Sequenced here: peripheral blood, sampled on day 0 of AZD1222 vaccination. The receptor set was obtained from an adult in good health.

The chain recombines TRBV7-9 with TRBJ2-7; weak D call: TRBD2 (5 bases). Trimming shortened V by 4 bases and J by 4 bases, and 23 bases separated the two germline ends. The germline V gene encodes CDR1 SEHNR and CDR2 FQNEAQ (reference sequence). The CDR3 extends over 17 amino acids. The CDR3 protein is CASSSSNLDKVMYEQYF. Written as DNA, the CDR3 is TGTGCCAGCAGCTCTAGCAATCTAGACAAAGTAATGTACGAGCAGTACTTC.

The CDR3 DNA sequence: TGTGCCAGCAGGGAACTAGCGGGAGAATCAGATGAGCAGTTCTTC. This codes for CASRELAGESDEQFF. The V call is TRBV2, the J call TRBJ2-1, with 11 bases matching TRBD2. V shed 6 bases, J shed 8 bases, and the junction held 9 bases outside the gene matches. The CDR3 extends over 15 amino acids. CDR1 SNHLY and CDR2 FYNNEI come from the germline V gene.

V usage is TRBV10-1 and J usage is TRBJ2-7; 7 bases match TRBD2. V dropped 3 bases and J dropped 7; count of bases not matched to a gene: 12. Germline CDR1 reads WNHNN; CDR2 reads SYGVQD (reference sequence). The CDR3 is 15 amino acids. CDR3 sequence reads: CASSEVAGVSVEQYF. CDR3 in DNA: TGCGCCAGCAGTGAAGTCGCGGGAGTCTCAGTGGAGCAGTACTTC.

V is TRBV4-1 and J is TRBJ2-3; 8 nucleotides line up with TRBD2. The CDR3 covers 13 residues. Per germline, CDR1 MGHRA and CDR2 YSYEKL. Unmatched junction bases numbered 6, after V lost 5 bases and J lost 8 bases. CDR3 in amino acids: CASSATGTSTQYF. The CDR3 DNA sequence: TGCGCCAGCAGCGCTACCGGGACTAGTACGCAGTATTTT.

J is TRBJ2-3 and V is TRBV24-1; maybe TRBD1 (6 bases). The CDR3 extends over 15 amino acids. Trimming stripped 6 bases from V and 3 bases from J, with 15 bases between. The germline CDR1 and CDR2 sequences are KGHDR and SFDVKD. Here the CDR3 DNA reads TGTGCCACCAGTTTCCCAGGGGCTGGAACAGATACGCAGTATTTT. It encodes CATSFPGAGTDTQYF.

V usage is TRBV28 and J usage is TRBJ1-2; D not resolved. Germline V gene sequence: CDR1 MDHEN, CDR2 SYDVKM. With 6 bases removed from V and 7 bases from J, the gap between germline ends came to 9 bases. The CDR3 is made up of 11 amino acids. The CDR3 coding sequence is TGTGCCAGCAGCCCGGACCGTGGCTACACCTTC. The encoded protein is CASSPDRGYTF.

This clone has just one count. The chain has TRBV28 and TRBJ1-1; 8 bases map to TRBD1. The germline gives CDR1 MDHEN, CDR2 SYDVKM. The CDR3 is made up of 14 amino acids. Trimming at V came to 6 bases and at J to 1 base, leaving 4 bases not matched to a gene. CDR3 sequence (DNA): TGTGCCAGCAGCTCAGGGGGCGGGAACACTGAAGCTTTCTTT. This encodes CASSSGGGNTEAFF.

This clone showed up just once. J is TRBJ2-1 and V is TRBV30; D could derive from TRBD1 or TRBD2 (5 bases each). V lost 0 bases and J 12 bases, leaving 15 bases between the germline ends. The length of the CDR3 is 13 residues. Germline V gives CDR1 GTSNPN, CDR2 SVGIG (reference sequence). The CDR3 sequence: CAWSVQVGVGQFF. CDR3 in DNA: TGTGCCTGGAGTGTCCAGGTGGGGGTCGGGCAGTTCTTC.

V gene TRBV30 combines with J gene TRBJ1-2; D is unresolved. The CDR3 runs 13 residues. The ends were cut back, 2 bases at V and 8 bases at J, with 15 bases in the middle. The germline gives CDR1 GTSNPN, CDR2 SVGIG (reference sequence). DNA for the CDR3: TGTGCCTGGAGTCCCACCCTCCGCTCCGGCTACACCTTC. It encodes CAWSPTLRSGYTF.